A selection of T cell receptor beta chains follows, all from one sample in a study of shared clonotypes between healthy human individuals. Data came from immunoSEQ multiplex PCR; TCRdb stores just in-frame clones and leaves some out. This table holds millions of clones, roughly 93% found once. The sequenced sample consisted of naive CD4+ T cells from PBMCs. The receptors stem from a man aged 18 to 30 in good health. Some clones in this sample may be carry-over from other donors' samples. The CDR3 runs from the conserved cysteine through the conserved F or W. D genes are given only for firm matches. A row's size may be missing; if present it is once, few, many or a size class.

>NA|TRBJ2-5|NA|TRBV11-2|13
CASSPGFQETQYF
TGTGCCAGCAGCCCCGGTTTCCAAGAGACCCAGTACTTC
>NA|TRBJ2-3|NA|TRBV6-4|14
CASSVAGGTDTQYF
TGTGCCAGCAGTGTGGCAGGGGGCACAGATACGCAGTATTTT
>NA|TRBJ2-3|NA|TRBV7-9|15
CASSPYSTATDTQYF
TGTGCCAGCAGCCCTTATAGCACAGCCACAGATACGCAGTATTTT
>NA|TRBJ1-4|NA|TRBV28|16
CATLNYRSEPYEKLFF
TGTGCCACCCTAAACTACCGGAGCGAGCCCTATGAAAAACTGTTTTTT
>NA|TRBJ2-1|NA|TRBV5-1|15
CASSSAATPGLEQFF
TGCGCCAGCAGCTCCGCGGCGACCCCGGGACTTGAGCAGTTCTTC
>NA|TRBJ1-4|TRBD1|TRBV28|14
CASSLQGANEKLFF
TGTGCCAGCAGTTTACAGGGGGCTAATGAAAAACTGTTTTTT
>NA|TRBJ2-3|TRBD2|TRBV5-1|16
CASSLGLAGGADTQYF
TGCGCCAGCAGCTTGGGGCTAGCGGGAGGGGCGGATACGCAGTATTTT
>NA|TRBJ2-3|TRBD2|TRBV6-4|14
CASSVSGTTDTQYF
TGTGCCAGCAGTGTGAGCGGGACCACAGATACGCAGTATTTT
>NA|TRBJ2-1|TRBD2|TRBV2|14
CASSPSGSPNEQFF
TGTGCCAGCAGCCCTAGCGGGAGCCCCAATGAGCAGTTCTTC
>NA|TRBJ2-2|NA|TRBV2|17
CASSPGGSLWYTGELFF
TGTGCCAGCAGCCCTGGGGGGTCGCTATGGTACACCGGGGAGCTGTTTTTT
>NA|TRBJ2-1|TRBD2|TRBV14|17
CASSQDRGTSGMREQFF
TGTGCCAGCAGCCAAGACAGGGGGACTAGCGGGATGCGAGAGCAGTTCTTC
>once|TRBJ2-5|NA|TRBV29-1|15
CSVEGHRKNQETQYF
TGCAGCGTTGAAGGGCACAGGAAGAACCAAGAGACCCAGTACTTC
>NA|TRBJ1-2|TRBD1|TRBV7-3|16
CASSLIPTGDAYGYTF
TGTGCCAGCAGCTTAATCCCTACAGGGGATGCCTATGGCTACACCTTC
>once|TRBJ2-5|NA|TRBV30|12
CAWGGDQETQYF
TGTGCCTGGGGAGGGGACCAAGAGACCCAGTACTTC
>NA|TRBJ1-5|NA|TRBV19|16
CASSTPFFASNQPQHF
TGTGCCAGTAGTACTCCCTTTTTCGCGAGCAATCAGCCCCAGCATTTT
>once|TRBJ2-5|NA|TRBV6-6|14
CASSYRDRRETQYF
TGTGCCAGCAGTTACCGCGACAGACGGGAGACCCAGTACTTC
>NA|TRBJ2-3|TRBD2|TRBV28|19
CASSSPRGLAGPSTDTQYF
TGTGCCAGCAGTTCCCCGCGGGGACTAGCGGGACCTAGCACAGATACGCAGTATTTT
>NA|TRBJ2-5|NA|TRBV29-1|13
CSLTPGHQETQYF
TGCAGCTTAACACCGGGACACCAAGAGACCCAGTACTTC
>NA|TRBJ2-7|NA|TRBV6-1|14
CASSKRTEVYEQYF
TGTGCCAGCAGTAAGAGGACAGAAGTCTACGAGCAGTACTTC
>NA|TRBJ2-2|NA|TRBV7-3|14
CASSFDRNTGELFF
TGTGCCAGCAGCTTCGACAGAAACACCGGGGAGCTGTTTTTT